Each of the 18 T cell receptor beta chains below was sequenced from the same sample in a study of blood T cell repertoires in COVID-19. The repertoire was sequenced with immunoSEQ multiplex PCR; TCRdb's copy has only in-frame clones and lacks some. The repertoire holds 200,000 to 250,000 clones, with roughly 85% as singletons. Sequencing used PBMCs or T cells enriched from blood (not recorded which). These receptors all come from a woman between 40 and 50 years old who had been exposed to COVID-19.

The chain has TRBV4-1 and TRBJ2-2; TRBD1 matches 8 bases. CDR3 length: 17 amino acids. V gave up 1 base and J gave up 4 bases; unmatched junction bases: 8. Germline assignment: CDR1 MGHRA and CDR2 YSYEKL. In DNA form, the CDR3 reads TGCGCCAGCAGCCAAGGGCAGGGGGCATGGGGCACCGGGGAGCTGTTTTTT. Translating it yields CASSQGQGAWGTGELFF.

The genes are TRBV15 and TRBJ1-1; maybe TRBD1 (5 bases). V was clipped by 1 base and J by 3 bases, with 9 bases between them. In germline, CDR1 is LNHNV, CDR2 YYDKDF (reference sequence). The CDR3 spans 14 residues. CDR3 sequence reads: CATSRVLGDTEAFF. The CDR3 DNA follows: TGTGCCACCAGCAGAGTGTTAGGGGACACTGAAGCTTTCTTT. The whole variable domain, filled in from reference TRBV15 and TRBJ1-1, reads DAMVIQNPRYQVTQFGKPVTLSCSQTLNHNVMYWYQQKSSQAPKLLFHYYDKDFNNEADTPDNFQSRRPNTSFCFLDIRSPGLGDTAMYLCATSRVLGDTEAFFGQGTRLTVV.

This chain joins TRBV3-1 (or the pseudogene TRBV3-2) and TRBJ2-2, with TRBD2 identical over 16 bases. The CDR3 loop spans 18 amino acids. V gave up 4 bases and J gave up 3 bases; unmatched junction bases: 5. Germline V gives CDR1 LGHDT, CDR2 YNNKEL (reference sequence). As DNA, the CDR3 is TGTGCCAGCAGCCCGGGACTAGCGGGGGGGCCGTACACCGGGGAGCTGTTTTTT. This sequence encodes CASSPGLAGGPYTGELFF.

This chain connects TRBV6-6 to TRBJ1-2, with TRBD1 matching 8 bases. The trim removed 2 bases at V and 4 bases at J, leaving 3 bases unmatched. This CDR3 contains 14 residues. Germline V gene sequence: CDR1 MNHNY, CDR2 SVGAGI (reference sequence). CDR3 coding DNA: TGTGCCAGCAGTTACGGGGACAGGACCTATGGCTACACCTTC. This codes for CASSYGDRTYGYTF.

V is TRBV7-2 and J is TRBJ1-6; maybe TRBD1 (6 bases). The CDR3 is 14 residues long. CDR1 is SGHTA and CDR2 is FQGNSA in the germline V gene. With 5 bases removed from V and 8 bases from J, the gap between germline ends came to 13 bases. The CDR3 region has the DNA TGTGCCAGCAGCCGGAACAGGGAATATTCACCCCTCCACTTT. It yields the protein CASSRNREYSPLHF. Combining the CDR3 with reference TRBV7-2 and TRBJ1-6 gives the whole variable domain GAGVSQSPSNKVTEKGKDVELRCDPISGHTALYWYRQSLGQGLEFLIYFQGNSAPDKSGLPSDRFSAERTGGSVSTLTIQRTQQEDSAVYLCASSRNREYSPLHFGNGTRLTVT.

The chain combines TRBV7-9 with TRBJ2-5; 10 nucleotides align to TRBD2. This CDR3 contains 18 residues. Unmatched junction bases numbered 9, after V lost 0 bases and J lost 2 bases. CDR1 SEHNR and CDR2 FQNEAQ come from the germline V gene (reference sequence). The CDR3 nucleotides read TGTGCCAGCAGCTTAGCCGGCCTAGCGGGGGCTGATCAAGAGACCCAGTACTTC. Protein: CASSLAGLAGADQETQYF. Drawing the rest from reference TRBV7-9 and TRBJ2-5, the complete variable domain is DTGVSQNPRHKITKRGQNVTFRCDPISEHNRLYWYRQTLGQGPEFLTYFQNEAQLEKSRLLSDRFSAERPKGSFSTLEIQRTEQGDSAMYLCASSLAGLAGADQETQYFGPGTRLLVL.

CDR3 nucleotides: TGTGCCAGCAGTTACTCTTACGATCGGAGCCCTTACGAGCAGTACTTC. It specifies CASSYSYDRSPYEQYF. This chain joins TRBV6-5 and TRBJ2-7; D not resolved. The CDR3 covers 16 residues. V was trimmed by 0 bases and J by 4 bases, leaving 16 bases between them. Germline V gives CDR1 MNHEY, CDR2 SVGAGI.

This sequence joins TRBV5-1 and TRBJ2-2; 7 bases are a match to TRBD1. This CDR3 spans 17 amino acids. J was trimmed by 1 base and V by 4 bases; bases with no gene match: 10. CDR1 and CDR2 from the germline V gene are SGHRS and YFSETQ. The CDR3 sequence: CASSRQGPQMNTGELFF. The CDR3 bases are TGCGCCAGCAGCCGACAGGGACCCCAAATGAACACCGGGGAGCTGTTTTTT. Using reference TRBV5-1 and TRBJ2-2 for the parts outside the CDR3, the full variable domain is KAGVTQTPRYLIKTRGQQVTLSCSPISGHRSVSWYQQTPGQGLQFLFEYFSETQRNKGNFPGRFSGRQFSNSRSEMNVSTLELGDSALYLCASSRQGPQMNTGELFFGEGSRLTVL.

The chain employs TRBV4-1 and TRBJ1-2; 7 bases agree with TRBD1. V shed 0 bases and J 2 bases; nucleotides not matched to a gene: 6. The germline V gene encodes CDR1 MGHRA and CDR2 YSYEKL. The CDR3 runs to 16 residues. CDR3 nucleotides: TGCGCCAGCAGCCAAGATCGGGCAGGGGGGAACTATGGCTACACCTTC. It codes for CASSQDRAGGNYGYTF.

The chain uses TRBV12-5 and TRBJ2-1; D may be TRBD1 (6 bases). Germline CDR1 LGHNT, CDR2 FRNRAP. V was shortened by 3 bases and J by 8 bases, with 32 bases between the two germline ends. This CDR3 has 20 residues. CDR3 in DNA: TGTGCTAGTGGTTTCTTCCTTCCCAATCACCTTTACAAGGGACAATATGAGCAGTTCTTC. As protein: CASGFFLPNHLYKGQYEQFF.

The chain carries TRBV19 and TRBJ1-5; maybe TRBD1 (6 bases). Trimming cost V 7 bases and J 9 bases, with 22 bases left between them. This CDR3 has 15 amino acids. Germline assignment: CDR1 LNHDA and CDR2 SQIVND (reference sequence). The CDR3 nucleotides read TGTGCCAGTACTACGATACAGGGAGTTTTAGGGCCCCAGCATTTT. This sequence encodes CASTTIQGVLGPQHF.

This clone was detected a few times. The chain has TRBV9 and TRBJ1-4, with D tentatively TRBD1 (5 bases). The CDR3 runs to 14 residues. Trimming removed 6 bases from V and 5 bases from J, with 14 bases in between. CDR1 and CDR2 (germline): SGDLS, YYNGEE. In nucleotides, the CDR3 is TGTGCCAGCACCAAAGACAGTCTCAATGAAAAACTGTTTTTT. It codes for CASTKDSLNEKLFF.

This chain connects TRBV10-3 to TRBJ1-2, with 9 positions matching TRBD1. Unmatched junction bases numbered 5, after V lost 7 bases and J lost 2 bases. The CDR3 has 14 amino acids. Germline loops: CDR1 ENHRY, CDR2 SYGVKD. CDR3 region: CAITQGQGNYGYTF. The CDR3 DNA reads as TGTGCCATCACCCAGGGACAGGGAAACTATGGCTACACCTTC.

The rearrangement links TRBV4-2 to TRBJ2-1; possible D gene TRBD2, 5 bases. The V end lost 0 bases, the J end lost 15 bases, and 15 bases lay between the germline ends. The CDR3 sequence is 13 residues long. Per the germline V gene, CDR1 is LGHNA and CDR2 is YNFKEQ. This CDR3 reads CASSQDEGGFAFF. Written as DNA, the CDR3 is TGTGCCAGCAGCCAAGATGAAGGAGGATTTGCGTTCTTC.

V is TRBV3-1 (or the pseudogene TRBV3-2) and J is TRBJ1-2; the D is unclear. The length of the CDR3 is 13 residues. The germline CDR1 and CDR2 sequences are LGHDT and YNNKEL (reference sequence). V was cut by 4 bases and J by 6 bases, with 12 bases left in between. CDR3 region: CASSLRSLDGYTF. The CDR3 region has the DNA TGTGCCAGCAGCCTCCGGAGCCTTGATGGCTACACCTTC.

V usage is TRBV28 and J usage is TRBJ1-1; 9 positions agree with TRBD1. Per the germline V gene, CDR1 is MDHEN and CDR2 is SYDVKM. The CDR3 spans 17 residues. Germline trimming cut 2 bases from V and 4 bases from J; bases unmatched to any gene: 11. As DNA, the CDR3 is TGTGCCAGCAGTTTAATGACAGGGGGACCATCCTCCACTGAAGCTTTCTTT. This translates into CASSLMTGGPSSTEAFF.

There are a few counts of this clone. The rearrangement links TRBV5-4 to TRBJ1-1; D is perhaps TRBD1 (5 bases). Per germline, CDR1 SGHNT and CDR2 YYREEE (reference sequence). The V gene lost 3 bases and the J gene lost 1 base, with 16 bases spanning the gap. CDR3 size: 16 residues. The CDR3 loop is CASSSVGAGENTEAFF. The CDR3 nucleotides are TGTGCCAGCAGCTCCGTGGGTGCGGGGGAGAACACTGAAGCTTTCTTT.

This clone was recorded at least ten times. The chain couples TRBV3-1 (or the pseudogene TRBV3-2) to TRBJ2-2; 11 nucleotides agree with TRBD2. The CDR3 is 18 residues long. Germline assignment: CDR1 LGHDT and CDR2 YNNKEL (reference sequence). Trimming cost V 1 base and J 4 bases; bases outside gene matches: 8. The CDR3 region is CASSQGVGLAAITGELFF. The CDR3 nucleotides are TGTGCCAGCAGCCAAGGGGTGGGACTAGCGGCTATCACCGGGGAGCTGTTTTTT.